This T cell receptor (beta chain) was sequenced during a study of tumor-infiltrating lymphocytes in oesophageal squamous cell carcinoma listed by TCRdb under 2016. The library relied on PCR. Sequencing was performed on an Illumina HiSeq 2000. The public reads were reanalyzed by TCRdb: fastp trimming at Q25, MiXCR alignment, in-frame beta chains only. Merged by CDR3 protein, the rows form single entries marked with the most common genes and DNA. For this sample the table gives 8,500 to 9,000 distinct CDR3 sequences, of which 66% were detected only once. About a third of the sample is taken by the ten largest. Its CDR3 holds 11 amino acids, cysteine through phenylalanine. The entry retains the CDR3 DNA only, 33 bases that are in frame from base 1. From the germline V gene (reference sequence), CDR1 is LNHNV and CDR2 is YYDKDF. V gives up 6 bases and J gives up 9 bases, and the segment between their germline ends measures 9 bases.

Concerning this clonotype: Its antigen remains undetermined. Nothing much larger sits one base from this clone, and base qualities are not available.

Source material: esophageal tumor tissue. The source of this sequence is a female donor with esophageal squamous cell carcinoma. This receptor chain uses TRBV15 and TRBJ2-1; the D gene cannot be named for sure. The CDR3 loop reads CATSLLAEQFF. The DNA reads TGTGCCACCAGTCTCTTGGCTGAGCAGTTCTTC.